This T cell receptor (beta chain) derives from a study of cytomegalovirus exposure and HLA in healthy donors. Concerning this clone itself: Its antigen is unknown. Other DNA variants within this sample encode the same CDR3.

PCR employed 60 Vbeta and 13 Jbeta primers. Clones were sequenced by immunoSEQ multiplex PCR, and TCRdb holds only the in-frame ones, with some missing. The table lists 90,000 to 120,000 clones, approximately 76% of them singletons, with about 2% in the top ten. Study-wide findings and caveats: Presence/absence analyses treated sequencing depth as roughly uniform across donors.

V shed 2 bases and J shed 7 bases, with 25 bases lying between them. The CDR3 spans 17 residues. Germline V gene sequence: CDR1 SGHNT, CDR2 YYREEE (reference sequence). This chain joins TRBV5-4 and TRBJ2-7; maybe TRBD1 (5 bases). The sequence was collected from a man younger than 35 in good health and CMV-seronegative. The sample taken for sequencing was PBMCs. CDR3 DNA sequence: TGTGCCAGCAGCTTAGTAGGGTCCCCGTGGCAGGGCGGTGAGCAGTACTTC. It codes for CASSLVGSPWQGGEQYF. Variable domain in full (rest from reference TRBV5-4 and TRBJ2-7): ETGVTQSPTHLIKTRGQQVTLRCSSQSGHNTVSWYQQALGQGPQFIFQYYREEENGRGNFPPRFSGLQFPNYSSELNVNALELDDSALYLCASSLVGSPWQGGEQYFGPGTRLTVT.